This T cell receptor beta chain was identified during a study of cytomegalovirus exposure and HLA in healthy donors. The germline V and J ends were trimmed by 7 bases and 1 base, with 19 bases remaining between them. The CDR3 is made up of 16 amino acids. CDR1 PRHDT and CDR2 FYEKMQ come from the germline V gene (reference sequence). Note on this clone: Its antigen is not identified.

General observations from the study: CMV serostatus alone was available as immune exposure information.

Use of 60 Vbeta and 13 Jbeta primers characterized the PCR. Clones were sequenced by immunoSEQ multiplex PCR, and TCRdb holds only the in-frame ones, with some missing. The sample shows some 120,000 clones, 74% of them seen only once. This sequence was found in a human donor in good health. This chain joins TRBV13 and TRBJ1-1; D remains ambiguous. Material: PBMCs. The CDR3 spells CASKAAGQLSNTEAFF. The CDR3 DNA follows: TGTGCCAGCAAGGCGGCCGGCCAGCTCTCGAACACTGAAGCTTTCTTT.